This T cell receptor (beta chain) was profiled in a study of Ad26.COV2.S vaccination and SARS-CoV-2 variants. Study summary: Ad26.COV2.S, an intramuscular injection, was given once or twice 56 days apart. Study-wide results and caveats: After vaccination, substantial breadth of spike-specific CD8+ and CD4+ responses was reported. Total T cell responses may have been underestimated by the TCR breadth and depth analyses.

Germline V gives CDR1 MDHEN, CDR2 SYDVKM. The CDR3 sequence is 16 residues long. Between the trimmed V and J ends, which lost 5 bases and 0 bases, there was a span of 16 bases. Of note for this clone: The antigen remains unidentified.

Using immunoSEQ multiplex PCR, the repertoire was profiled, and TCRdb retains in-frame clones only, with some absent. The sample includes roughly 400,000 clones, around 89% of them seen just once. Treatment reported: 15 to 20 received Ad26.COV2.S at low or high dose, single or two shots; five or six received placebo; per-sample allocation not given. Each sample was drawn 63 days after the first injection (of vaccine or placebo). Within Boston, the person who donated was an adult of 18-55 years. The sample was peripheral blood, taken in a trial of Ad26.COV2.S vaccine versus placebo. The source of this sequence is a person between 18 and 60 years old who received the Ad26.COV2.S COVID-19 vaccine or a placebo. The rearrangement links TRBV28 to TRBJ1-1; unclear D gene. CDR3 protein: CASSPPRGPMNTEAFF. The CDR3 nucleotides read TGTGCCAGCAGTCCTCCCCGGGGTCCCATGAACACTGAAGCTTTCTTT.